One and the same sample provided the 10 T cell receptor beta chains below, sequenced in a study of tumor and adjacent non-tumor tissue in lung cancer. RNA was extracted from bulk tissue without any cell sorting. A modified ARM-PCR protocol with three rounds of nested PCR amplified TCRbeta. Via MiXCR, TCRdb re-called the multiplex PCR reads, giving one row per CDR3 protein. The sample lists approximately 100,000 distinct CDR3 sequences, roughly 75% occurring once. Input material: lung tumor tissue. All receptors derive from a woman aged 55-70 years with non-small cell lung cancer.

The chain employs TRBV20-1 and TRBJ2-1; 10 positions match TRBD1. Germline lookup yields CDR1 DFQATT and CDR2 SNEGSKA (reference sequence). The CDR3 consists of 16 residues. The V gene end was trimmed by 0 bases and the J gene end by 4 bases; junction bases not matched to a gene: 6. The CDR3 nucleotides read TGCAGTGCTAGAGATGGACAGGGGGAAGTTTACAATGAGCAGTTCTTC. Residues: CSARDGQGEVYNEQFF.

In regard to this clonotype: This may stem from a read error, because a much larger clone lies one nucleotide away. This chain uses TRBV13 with TRBJ2-1; unclear D gene. The germline V gene has CDR1 PRHDT and CDR2 FYEKMQ (reference sequence). The V end was cut by 5 bases, the J end by 7 bases, with 21 bases between. The CDR3 is 16 amino acids. The chain's CDR3 is CASSLPRRQHLNEQFF. The CDR3 coding sequence is TGTGCCAGCAGCCTTCCCCGGAGACAACATTTAAATGAGCAGTTCTTC. The entire variable domain, with the rest obtained from reference TRBV13 and TRBJ2-1, is as follows: AAGVIQSPRHLIKEKRETATLKCYPIPRHDTVYWYQQGPGQDPQFLISFYEKMQSDKGSIPDRFSAQQFSDYHSELNMSSLELGDSALYFCASSLPRRQHLNEQFFGPGTRLTVL.

The chain combines TRBV29-1 with TRBJ1-1, with D maybe TRBD1 (5 bases). Germline CDR1 reads SQVTM; CDR2 reads ANQGSEA. The CDR3 totals 13 residues. The V end lost 7 bases, the J end lost 12 bases, and 24 bases lay between the germline ends. The CDR3 reads CSAVQVLNTGTFF. CDR3 nucleotide sequence: TGCAGCGCCGTACAGGTATTGAACACTGGAACTTTCTTT.

V usage is TRBV11-1 and J usage is TRBJ1-2; D gene ambiguous. With 4 bases removed from V and 5 bases from J, the gap between germline ends came to 14 bases. The CDR3 covers 14 residues. Germline assignment: CDR1 SGHAT and CDR2 FQDESV (reference sequence). CDR3 coding DNA: TGTGCCAGCAGCTCTCAGCGCCCGCTTTATGGCTACACCTTC. Its protein product is CASSSQRPLYGYTF.

This clonotype has a count of ten or more. The genes are TRBV12-3 or TRBV12-4 and TRBJ2-3, with no clear D. Trimming stripped 2 bases from V and 5 bases from J, with 5 bases between. This CDR3 spans 12 amino acids. DNA for the CDR3: TGTGCCAGCAGTTTATCAGGAGATACGCAGTATTTT. The encoded protein is CASSLSGDTQYF.

A note on this clonotype: At one boundary the junction diverges from the germline segment, which might be a read error. This chain links TRBV4-2 with TRBJ1-2; 9 bases align to TRBD1. The CDR3 length is 15 residues. Per the germline V gene, CDR1 is LGHNA and CDR2 is YNFKEQ. The CDR3 nucleotides are TGTGTCAGCACCCAAGTGGGAGGACAGGGGATAGGCTACACCTTC. It codes for CVSTQVGGQGIGYTF.

Remarks on this clonotype: A read error may produce the germline difference seen at one junction end. The V gene is TRBV20-1, the J gene TRBJ2-2; 7 bases map to TRBD1. In germline, CDR1 is DFQATT, CDR2 SNEGSKA (reference sequence). The CDR3 length is 12 residues. CDR3 sequence: CSAKGQIGELFF. CDR3 DNA sequence: TGCAGTGCTAAGGGACAGATCGGGGAACTGTTTTTT.

This clonotype has a handful of counts. The chain has TRBV28 and TRBJ1-2; possible D gene TRBD1, 5 bases. Germline V gene sequence: CDR1 MDHEN, CDR2 SYDVKM. The CDR3 runs 14 residues. Deletions cut 2 bases from V and 1 base from J, with 8 bases between. CDR3 region: CASSLPQGNYGYTF. CDR3 bases: TGTGCCAGCAGTTTACCCCAGGGTAACTATGGCTACACCTTC.

As regards this clonotype: A much bigger clone sits one base away, suggesting this may be a read error. The chain combines TRBV20-1 with TRBJ2-1, with 7 bases lining up with TRBD1. Germline V gene sequence: CDR1 DFQATT, CDR2 SNEGSKA (reference sequence). The CDR3 loop spans 12 amino acids. CDR3 in DNA: TGCAGTGGCCAGACAGGGCCCAATAAGCAGTTCTTC. It encodes CSGQTGPNKQFF.

Concerning this clonotype itself: A much larger clone differs by one base, so this may be a read error. This chain connects TRBV12-3 or TRBV12-4 to TRBJ2-3; D is unresolved. The CDR3 loop spans 13 amino acids. The CDR3: CASRGNSRDTQYF. The CDR3 DNA sequence: TGTGCCAGCAGGGGGAATAGCAGAGATACGCAGTATTTT.